The TCR beta chain described here comes from a study of T cell responses to AZD1222 COVID-19 vaccine. This clone occurred once. Its target is not known. Germline V gene sequence: CDR1 LGHDT, CDR2 YNNKEL (reference sequence). With V trimmed by 2 bases and J by 6 bases, 6 bases remained unmatched. The CDR3 runs 16 residues. Study-wide results and caveats: Two doses of AZD1222 preceded a rise in Spike-specific TCR breadth and depth. Reportedly, close to half of spike-specific TCRs are directed against unmutated variant regions.

This table comes from immunoSEQ multiplex PCR, and its TCRdb copy is limited to in-frame clones, with some not included. The sample lists fewer than 150,000 clones, approximately 94% occurring once. J is TRBJ1-6 and V is TRBV3-1 (or the pseudogene TRBV3-2), with 8 bases aligning to TRBD1. The sequencing used peripheral blood, collected on day 0 of AZD1222 vaccination. The sequence derives from an adult in good health. In DNA, the CDR3 is TGTGCCAGCAGCCAACTTCCGGGACAGGCTAATTCACCCCTCCACTTT. Amino acids: CASSQLPGQANSPLHF.